The 29 T cell receptor beta chains reported below all come from one sample, sequenced in a study of cytotoxic CD8 clonotypes in ibrutinib-treated CLL. Assay: immunoSEQ multiplex PCR; the TCRdb copy retains only in-frame clones and omits some. This sample has approximately 100,000 clones; about 78% occur once, and the top ten carry 25% to 40%. Sequenced material: PBMCs, taken after 12 months of ibrutinib treatment. Every receptor here comes from a human donor with chronic lymphocytic leukemia.

This chain connects TRBV7-9 to TRBJ1-3; D ambiguous. Germline CDR1 is SEHNR and CDR2 is FQNEAQ (reference sequence). The CDR3 is 14 residues long. Trimming took off 6 bases at V and 8 bases at J, with 17 bases between the two ends. CDR3 nucleotide sequence: TGTGCCAGCAGTGCGGGAGAGGCGAGGGACACCATATATTTT. This gives the protein CASSAGEARDTIYF. The full variable domain, in which reference TRBV7-9 and TRBJ1-3 provide the parts outside the CDR3, is DTGVSQNPRHKITKRGQNVTFRCDPISEHNRLYWYRQTLGQGPEFLTYFQNEAQLEKSRLLSDRFSAERPKGSFSTLEIQRTEQGDSAMYLCASSAGEARDTIYFGEGSWLTVV.

This clone showed up just a few times. V gene TRBV19 combines with J gene TRBJ2-5, with 13 bases lining up with TRBD2. Trimming cost V 5 bases and J 1 base; bases outside gene matches: 4. The V gene's germline CDR1 is LNHDA and CDR2 SQIVND (reference sequence). There are 16 residues in the CDR3. The chain's CDR3 is CASSPGLAGLQETQYF. CDR3 bases: TGTGCCAGTAGTCCGGGACTAGCGGGGCTCCAAGAGACCCAGTACTTC.

The J gene is TRBJ1-6, the V gene TRBV6-6, with a weak D call TRBD1 (6 bases). Trimming pared 6 bases from V and 10 bases from J, leaving 13 bases between. Germline V gene lookup returns CDR1 MNHNY and CDR2 SVGAGI (reference sequence). CDR3 size: 13 residues. The CDR3 DNA follows: TGTGCCAGCAGCGGACAGCAGGACTCACCCCTCCACTTT. Translated, it gives CASSGQQDSPLHF.

The chain links TRBV19 to TRBJ2-2; D gene uncertain. The CDR3 spans 13 residues. Germline V gene sequence: CDR1 LNHDA, CDR2 SQIVND (reference sequence). The V gene lost 1 base and the J gene lost 7 bases, with 7 bases spanning the gap. CDR3 protein: CASSIGSGGELFF. The CDR3 region has the DNA TGTGCCAGTAGTATAGGTTCAGGCGGGGAGCTGTTTTTT.

This chain uses TRBV29-1 with TRBJ1-2, with D perhaps matching TRBD1 (6 bases). This CDR3 region has 12 residues. Trimming took off 8 bases at V and 8 bases at J, with 18 bases between the two ends. The germline V gene encodes CDR1 SQVTM and CDR2 ANQGSEA. CDR3 sequence (DNA): TGCAGCAGCAAACAGGGCGCGGGAGGCTACACCTTC. Its translation: CSSKQGAGGYTF. Supplemented by reference TRBV29-1 and TRBJ1-2, the full variable domain reads SAVISQKPSRDICQRGTSLTIQCQVDSQVTMMFWYRQQPGQSLTLIATANQGSEATYESGFVIDKFPISRPNLTFSTLTVSNMSPEDSSIYLCSSKQGAGGYTFGSGTRLTVV.

This clone was recorded a few times. V usage is TRBV25-1 and J usage is TRBJ2-5; D uncertain. The CDR3 sequence is 11 residues long. The germline V gene encodes CDR1 MGHDK and CDR2 SYGVNS. V shed 7 bases and J shed 4 bases, with 7 bases lying between them. CDR3 DNA: TGTGCCAGCAAGGGCCGAGAGACCCAGTACTTC. Translated, it gives CASKGRETQYF.

The chain is built from TRBV6-4 and TRBJ2-3, with TRBD2 identical over 12 bases. Trimming at V came to 3 bases and at J to 5 bases, leaving 12 bases not matched to a gene. Germline CDR1 reads MRHNA; CDR2 reads SNTAGT. The CDR3 length is 18 residues. CDR3 in DNA: TGTGCCAGCAGTGAGCGTCCCGGACTAGCGGGGATGTTAGATACGCAGTATTTT. Translated, it gives CASSERPGLAGMLDTQYF.

V gene TRBV7-8 combines with J gene TRBJ1-2, with unresolved D. There are 15 residues in the CDR3. Germline assignment: CDR1 SGHVS and CDR2 FQNEAQ. Between the trimmed V and J ends, which lost 5 bases and 8 bases, there was a span of 21 bases. CDR3 sequence: CASSPGAARTIGYTF. The CDR3 nucleotides are TGTGCCAGCAGCCCCGGAGCGGCCCGAACTATCGGCTACACCTTC.

The CDR3 loop is CASSVGDRGYEQYF. For the CDR3, the DNA is TGTGCCAGCAGCGTAGGGGACAGGGGCTACGAGCAGTACTTC. The V call is TRBV9, the J call TRBJ2-7, with 10 bases matching TRBD1. The CDR3 covers 14 residues. Germline values: CDR1 SGDLS, CDR2 YYNGEE. Germline trimming cut 0 bases from V and 3 bases from J; bases unmatched to any gene: 0.

The chain joins TRBV5-1 to TRBJ1-2; 8 positions agree with TRBD1. The CDR3 is 15 residues long. CDR1 and CDR2 from the germline V gene are SGHRS and YFSETQ. V shed 0 bases and J 4 bases; nucleotides not matched to a gene: 5. CDR3: CASSLEGQGFYGYTF. The CDR3, as DNA: TGCGCCAGCAGCTTGGAAGGACAGGGCTTCTATGGCTACACCTTC. The entire variable domain, with the rest obtained from reference TRBV5-1 and TRBJ1-2, is as follows: KAGVTQTPRYLIKTRGQQVTLSCSPISGHRSVSWYQQTPGQGLQFLFEYFSETQRNKGNFPGRFSGRQFSNSRSEMNVSTLELGDSALYLCASSLEGQGFYGYTFGSGTRLTVV.

The rearrangement uses TRBV9 and TRBJ2-5; D is possibly TRBD2 (6 bases). CDR1 SGDLS and CDR2 YYNGEE come from the germline V gene. V gave up 3 bases and J gave up 1 base, with 13 bases separating them. There are 15 residues in the CDR3. The CDR3 is CASSASPGVQETQYF. The CDR3 DNA follows: TGTGCCAGCAGCGCCTCCCCGGGGGTCCAAGAGACCCAGTACTTC. The full variable domain, with the rest looked up from reference TRBV9 and TRBJ2-5, is DSGVTQTPKHLITATGQRVTLRCSPRSGDLSVYWYQQSLDQGLQFLIQYYNGEERAKGNILERFSAQQFPDLHSELNLSSLELGDSALYFCASSASPGVQETQYFGPGTRLLVL.

The chain employs TRBV6-6 and TRBJ1-3; 7 nucleotides agree with TRBD1. From germline, CDR1 is MNHNY and CDR2 SVGAGI (reference sequence). The V segment lost 7 bases and the J segment 6 bases; nucleotides outside the gene matches: 3. This CDR3 region has 12 residues. CDR3 loop: CASNDRANTIYF. Written as DNA, the CDR3 is TGTGCCAGCAATGACAGGGCAAACACCATATATTTT.

A few counts support this clone. The chain recombines TRBV14 with TRBJ2-7, with a weak D call TRBD1 (6 bases). V dropped 3 bases and J dropped 6 bases, with 15 bases sitting between them. CDR3 length equals 14 residues. The germline CDR1 and CDR2 sequences are SGHDN and FVKESK. The CDR3 protein is CASSHRGGEGEQYF. The CDR3, as DNA: TGTGCCAGCAGCCATCGAGGGGGAGAAGGCGAGCAGTACTTC.

V gene TRBV12-5 combines with J gene TRBJ2-2; 9 bases are a match to TRBD1. CDR1 is LGHNT, CDR2 FRNRAP, per germline. The CDR3 sequence is 16 residues long. Trimming cost V 7 bases and J 3 bases; bases outside gene matches: 9. This CDR3 reads CASALGRQGDTGELFF. In nucleotides, the CDR3 is TGTGCTAGTGCTTTAGGGAGACAGGGGGACACCGGGGAGCTGTTTTTT. Based on the CDR3 plus reference TRBV12-5 and TRBJ2-2, the full variable domain is DARVTQTPRHKVTEMGQEVTMRCQPILGHNTVFWYRQTMMQGLELLAYFRNRAPLDDSGMPKDRFSAEMPDATLATLKIQPSEPRDSAVYFCASALGRQGDTGELFFGEGSRLTVL.

In the case of this clone: Other DNA sequences from this sample encode an identical CDR3 as well. The chain combines TRBV30 with TRBJ2-7; D uncertain. Germline V CDR1 and CDR2: GTSNPN, SVGIG (reference sequence). V gave up 0 bases and J gave up 1 base, with 4 bases separating them. The CDR3 is 12 amino acids. CDR3 DNA: TGTGCCTGGAGTGTAGGGTCCTACGAGCAGTACTTC. This encodes CAWSVGSYEQYF.

On this clone itself: The sample contains more than one DNA sequence encoding this CDR3. The chain is built from TRBV6-5 and TRBJ1-1; possibly TRBD1 for D (5 bases). With 6 bases removed from V and 2 bases from J, the gap between germline ends came to 7 bases. Germline values: CDR1 MNHEY, CDR2 SVGAGI. This CDR3 has 12 amino acids. As DNA, the CDR3 is TGTGCCAGCAGCGGGACTAACACTGAAGCTTTCTTT. Translation: CASSGTNTEAFF.

V is TRBV6-6 and J is TRBJ1-2, with a possible D match to TRBD1 (5 bases). This CDR3 comprises 13 residues. Germline V gives CDR1 MNHNY, CDR2 SVGAGI (reference sequence). Between the trimmed V and J ends, which lost 2 bases and 5 bases, there was a span of 9 bases. The CDR3 DNA is TGTGCCAGCAGTTACCCGCCAGGGTATGGCTACACCTTC. Protein sequence: CASSYPPGYGYTF.

The chain uses TRBV7-6 and TRBJ2-1, with D perhaps TRBD1 (7 bases). The length of the CDR3 is 14 residues. Germline V lookup: CDR1 SGHVS, CDR2 FNYEAQ. The V end lost 5 bases, the J end lost 7 bases, and 15 bases lay between the germline ends. CDR3 amino acids: CASSPAAGGNEQFF. Written as DNA, the CDR3 is TGTGCCAGCAGCCCCGCGGCAGGGGGGAATGAGCAGTTCTTC.

The V gene is TRBV5-1, the J gene TRBJ2-2, with D unclear. CDR1 is SGHRS and CDR2 is YFSETQ in the germline V gene. This CDR3 has 14 residues. V was shortened by 4 bases and J by 3 bases, with 10 bases between the two germline ends. The CDR3 loop reads CASSGFSYTGELFF. In DNA form, the CDR3 reads TGCGCCAGCAGCGGCTTTAGCTACACCGGGGAGCTGTTTTTT.

This clone occurred a few times. V usage is TRBV5-4 and J usage is TRBJ2-3, with D unresolved. CDR1 is SGHNT, CDR2 YYREEE, per germline (reference sequence). This CDR3 spans 12 amino acids. V was shortened by 6 bases and J by 6 bases, with 11 bases between the two germline ends. The CDR3 is CASTAQRDTQYF. The CDR3 DNA reads TGTGCCAGCACCGCCCAGCGTGATACGCAGTATTTT.

The chain uses TRBV27 and TRBJ2-1, with 10 bases identical to TRBD1. This CDR3 has 15 amino acids. V trimming: 6 bases; J trimming: 5 bases; junction bases outside the gene matches: 7. CDR1 is MNHEY, CDR2 SMNVEV, per germline (reference sequence). CDR3 nucleotides: TGTGCCAGCAGCCGACAGGGGGCACTAAACAATGAGCAGTTCTTC. The encoded protein is CASSRQGALNNEQFF.

V and J are TRBV27 and TRBJ2-7; 11 bases align to TRBD1. Germline values: CDR1 MNHEY, CDR2 SMNVEV (reference sequence). Germline trimming cut 8 bases from V and 1 base from J; bases unmatched to any gene: 1. There are 13 residues in the CDR3. DNA for the CDR3: TGTGCCAGCGGACAGGGGGCATCCTACGAGCAGTACTTC. It translates to CASGQGASYEQYF.

This clone was seen once. The CDR3 spells CASSLAGGPTDTQYF. In DNA form, the CDR3 reads TGTGCCAGCAGCTTAGCGGGGGGTCCCACAGATACGCAGTATTTT. The chain joins TRBV7-9 to TRBJ2-3, with a weak D call TRBD2 (6 bases). V was pared by 0 bases and J by 2 bases, with 9 bases between. This CDR3 contains 15 residues. Looked up from germline, CDR1 is SEHNR and CDR2 is FQNEAQ (reference sequence). Supplemented by reference TRBV7-9 and TRBJ2-3, the full variable domain reads DTGVSQNPRHKITKRGQNVTFRCDPISEHNRLYWYRQTLGQGPEFLTYFQNEAQLEKSRLLSDRFSAERPKGSFSTLEIQRTEQGDSAMYLCASSLAGGPTDTQYFGPGTRLTVL.

The chain uses TRBV29-1 and TRBJ2-1, with D perhaps matching TRBD1 or TRBD2 (5 bases each). With 8 bases removed from V and 4 bases from J, the gap between germline ends came to 15 bases. CDR3 length equals 13 residues. CDR1 and CDR2 (germline): SQVTM, ANQGSEA. The DNA of the CDR3 is TGCAGCACGGGACGAGGGAATTACAATGAGCAGTTCTTC. Translating it yields CSTGRGNYNEQFF.

This sequence joins TRBV7-9 and TRBJ1-2, with 8 bases lining up with TRBD1. Germline V gives CDR1 SEHNR, CDR2 FQNEAQ (reference sequence). The CDR3 is 14 amino acids. J was trimmed by 4 bases and V by 5 bases; bases with no gene match: 6. CDR3 protein: CASSPLDRGYGYTF. CDR3 coding DNA: TGTGCCAGCAGCCCCCTAGACAGGGGCTATGGCTACACCTTC.

CDR3 region: CASSLEGSGGGYTF. CDR3 sequence (DNA): TGTGCCAGCAGCTTGGAGGGGTCCGGCGGAGGCTACACCTTC. The V gene is TRBV5-4, the J gene TRBJ1-2, with D possibly matching TRBD1 (5 bases). The CDR3 has 14 residues. V shed 0 bases and J shed 8 bases, with 14 bases lying between them. CDR1 and CDR2 (germline): SGHNT, YYREEE (reference sequence).

The V call is TRBV2, the J call TRBJ2-3, with a tentative D call TRBD1 (6 bases). The CDR3 has 17 amino acids. Trimming pared 1 base from V and 3 bases from J, leaving 17 bases between. Germline V gene lookup returns CDR1 SNHLY and CDR2 FYNNEI. The CDR3, as DNA: TGTGCCAGCAGTGAAGGTGTCAGGGGCCATTGGACAGATACGCAGTATTTT. Translating it yields CASSEGVRGHWTDTQYF.

The CDR3 reads CASSVDRDTYSPLHF. The CDR3 DNA follows: TGTGCCAGCAGCGTAGATCGGGACACCTATTCACCCCTCCACTTT. The chain is built from TRBV9 and TRBJ1-6; D might be TRBD1 (6 bases). Trimming removed 0 bases from V and 8 bases from J, with 12 bases in between. Germline V lookup: CDR1 SGDLS, CDR2 YYNGEE. There are 15 residues in the CDR3. Full variable domain (rest looked up from reference TRBV9 and TRBJ1-6): DSGVTQTPKHLITATGQRVTLRCSPRSGDLSVYWYQQSLDQGLQFLIQYYNGEERAKGNILERFSAQQFPDLHSELNLSSLELGDSALYFCASSVDRDTYSPLHFGNGTRLTVT.

The chain's CDR3 is CATSRDTGRGGEQFF. CDR3 DNA sequence: TGTGCCACCAGCAGAGATACAGGTCGAGGGGGTGAGCAGTTCTTC. V gene TRBV15 combines with J gene TRBJ2-1; tentatively, D is TRBD1 (6 bases). This CDR3 is built from 15 residues. Trimming shortened V by 0 bases and J by 9 bases, and 15 bases separated the two germline ends. Per the germline V gene, CDR1 is LNHNV and CDR2 is YYDKDF (reference sequence).